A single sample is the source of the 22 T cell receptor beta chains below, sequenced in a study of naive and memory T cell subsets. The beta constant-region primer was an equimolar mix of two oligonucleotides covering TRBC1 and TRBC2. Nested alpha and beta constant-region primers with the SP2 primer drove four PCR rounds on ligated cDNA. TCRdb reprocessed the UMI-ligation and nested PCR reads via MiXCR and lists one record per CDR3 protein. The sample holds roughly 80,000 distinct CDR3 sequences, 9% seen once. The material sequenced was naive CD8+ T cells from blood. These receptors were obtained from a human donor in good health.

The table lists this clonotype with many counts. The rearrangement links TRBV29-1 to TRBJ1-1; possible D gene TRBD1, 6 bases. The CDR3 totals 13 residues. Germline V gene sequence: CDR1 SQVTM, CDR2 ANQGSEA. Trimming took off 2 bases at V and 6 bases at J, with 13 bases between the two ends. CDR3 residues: CSVERGTPAEAFF. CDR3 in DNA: TGCAGCGTTGAAAGGGGGACGCCGGCTGAAGCTTTCTTT.

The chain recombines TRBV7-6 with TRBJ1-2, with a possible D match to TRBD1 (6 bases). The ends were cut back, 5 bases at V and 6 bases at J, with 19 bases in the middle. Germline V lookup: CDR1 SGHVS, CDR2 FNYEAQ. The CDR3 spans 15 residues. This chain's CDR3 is CASSTTRTGLDGYTF. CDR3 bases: TGTGCCAGCAGCACGACTCGAACAGGGTTGGATGGCTACACCTTC.

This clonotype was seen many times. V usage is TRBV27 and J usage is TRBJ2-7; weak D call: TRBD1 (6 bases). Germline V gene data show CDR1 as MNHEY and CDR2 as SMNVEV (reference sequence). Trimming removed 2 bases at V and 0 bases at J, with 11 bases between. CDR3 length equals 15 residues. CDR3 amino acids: CASSLDAGDSYEQYF. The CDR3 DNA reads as TGTGCCAGCAGTTTAGACGCAGGGGACTCCTACGAGCAGTACTTC.

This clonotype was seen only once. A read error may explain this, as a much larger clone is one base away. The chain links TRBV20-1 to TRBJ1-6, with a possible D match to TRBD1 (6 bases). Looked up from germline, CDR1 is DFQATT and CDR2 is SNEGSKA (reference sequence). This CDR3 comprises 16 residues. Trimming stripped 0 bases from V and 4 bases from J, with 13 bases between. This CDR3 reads CSARDEGRGYNSPLHF. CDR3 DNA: TGCAGTGCTAGAGATGAGGGCAGGGGTTATAATTCACCCCTCCACTTT.

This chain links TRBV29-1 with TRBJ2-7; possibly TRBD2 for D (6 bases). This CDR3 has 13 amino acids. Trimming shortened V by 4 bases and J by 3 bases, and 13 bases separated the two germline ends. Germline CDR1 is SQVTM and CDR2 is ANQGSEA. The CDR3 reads CSVGRGSRYEQYF. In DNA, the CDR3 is TGCAGCGTTGGTCGGGGGAGTCGCTACGAGCAGTACTTC.

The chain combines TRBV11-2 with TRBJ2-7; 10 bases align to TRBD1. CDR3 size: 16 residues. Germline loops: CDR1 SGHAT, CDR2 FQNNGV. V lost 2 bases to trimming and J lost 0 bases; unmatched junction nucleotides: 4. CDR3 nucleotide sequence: TGTGCCAGCAGCTTAAGGGGACAGGGGAGCTCCTACGAGCAGTACTTC. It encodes CASSLRGQGSSYEQYF.

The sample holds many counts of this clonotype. CDR3 nucleotide sequence: TGTGCCACCGAGACAGGGTCTGATCAGCCCCAGCATTTT. Translation: CATETGSDQPQHF. The chain is built from TRBV6-1 and TRBJ1-5; 7 nucleotides agree with TRBD1. CDR3 length equals 13 residues. V was pared by 10 bases and J by 5 bases, with 8 bases of the junction left unmatched. Germline CDR1 reads MNHNS; CDR2 reads SASEGT.

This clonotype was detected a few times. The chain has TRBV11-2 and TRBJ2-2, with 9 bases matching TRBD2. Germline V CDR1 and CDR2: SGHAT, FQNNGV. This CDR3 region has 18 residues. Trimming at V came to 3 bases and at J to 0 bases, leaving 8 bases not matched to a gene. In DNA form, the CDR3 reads TGTGCCAGCAGCTTGGCGGGGGGGCGGACAGCGAACACCGGGGAGCTGTTTTTT. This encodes CASSLAGGRTANTGELFF.

CDR3 amino acids: CSAPHPREGDETQYF. The CDR3 region has the DNA TGCAGTGCTCCACATCCACGAGAGGGCGACGAGACCCAGTACTTC. The chain recombines TRBV20-1 with TRBJ2-5; perhaps TRBD2 as D (5 bases). The ends were cut back, 5 bases at V and 5 bases at J, with 21 bases in the middle. The CDR3 spans 15 residues. Germline CDR1 is DFQATT and CDR2 is SNEGSKA (reference sequence).

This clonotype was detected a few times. The DNA of the CDR3 is TGTGCCAGCAGCTTAGTGAGCGGGACGACTTACAATGAGCAGTTCTTC. Translated: CASSLVSGTTYNEQFF. The chain uses TRBV7-2 and TRBJ2-1; 7 nucleotides agree with TRBD2. The germline CDR1 and CDR2 sequences are SGHTA and FQGNSA. V shed 1 base and J 4 bases; nucleotides not matched to a gene: 7. This CDR3 is built from 16 residues.

CDR3 loop: CSVDTNEQFF. In DNA form, the CDR3 reads TGCAGCGTTGACACCAATGAGCAGTTCTTC. The J gene is TRBJ2-1, the V gene TRBV29-1; D is unclear. Germline-derived CDR1 and CDR2 are SQVTM and ANQGSEA. CDR3 length equals 10 residues. V was cut by 3 bases and J by 6 bases, with 3 bases left in between.

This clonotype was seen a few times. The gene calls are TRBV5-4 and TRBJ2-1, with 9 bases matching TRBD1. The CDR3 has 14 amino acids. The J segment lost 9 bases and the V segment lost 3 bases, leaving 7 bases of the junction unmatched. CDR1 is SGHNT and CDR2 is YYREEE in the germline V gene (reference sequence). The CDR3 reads CASSYKNRGREQFF. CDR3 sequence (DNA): TGTGCCAGCAGCTATAAAAACAGGGGGCGTGAGCAGTTCTTC.

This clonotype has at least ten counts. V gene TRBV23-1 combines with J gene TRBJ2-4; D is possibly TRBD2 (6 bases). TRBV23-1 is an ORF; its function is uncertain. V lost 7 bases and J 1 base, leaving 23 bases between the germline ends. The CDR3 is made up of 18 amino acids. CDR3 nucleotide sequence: TGCGCCAGCATAAAGTCGGGGGAAGGAGGAGCGGCCAAAAACATTCAGTACTTC. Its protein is CASIKSGEGGAAKNIQYF.

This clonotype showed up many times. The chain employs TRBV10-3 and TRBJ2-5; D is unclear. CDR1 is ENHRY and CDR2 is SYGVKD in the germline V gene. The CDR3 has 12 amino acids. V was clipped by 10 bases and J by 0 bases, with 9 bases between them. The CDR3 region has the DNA TGTGCCACGGCATTGTACCAAGAGACCCAGTACTTC. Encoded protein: CATALYQETQYF.

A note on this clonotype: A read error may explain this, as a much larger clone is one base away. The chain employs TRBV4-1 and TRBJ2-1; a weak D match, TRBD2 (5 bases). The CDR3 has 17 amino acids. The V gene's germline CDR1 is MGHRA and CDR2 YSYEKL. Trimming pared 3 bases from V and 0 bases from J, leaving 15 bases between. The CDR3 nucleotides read TGCGCCAGCAGCCATCCCAACAGTGGGAGCTCCTACAATGAGCAGTTCTTC. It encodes CASSHPNSGSSYNEQFF.

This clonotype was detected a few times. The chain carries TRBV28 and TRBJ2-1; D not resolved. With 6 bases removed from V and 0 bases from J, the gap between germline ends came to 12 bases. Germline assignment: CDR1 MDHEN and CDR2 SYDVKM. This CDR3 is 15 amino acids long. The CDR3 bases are TGTGCCAGCAGGCACCCCGGCGGCTCCTACAATGAGCAGTTCTTC. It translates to CASRHPGGSYNEQFF. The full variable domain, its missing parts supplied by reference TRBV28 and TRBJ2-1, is DVKVTQSSRYLVKRTGEKVFLECVQDMDHENMFWYRQDPGLGLRLIYFSYDVKMKEKGDIPEGYSVSREKKERFSLILESASTNQTSMYLCASRHPGGSYNEQFFGPGTRLTVL.

This CDR3 reads CSALAGGSYNEQFF. The CDR3 nucleotides are TGCAGCGCTTTAGCGGGGGGCTCCTACAATGAGCAGTTCTTC. The chain carries TRBV29-1 and TRBJ2-1, with 10 bases fitting TRBD2. Germline V gives CDR1 SQVTM, CDR2 ANQGSEA. The CDR3 is 14 residues long. With V trimmed by 7 bases and J by 0 bases, 3 bases remained unmatched.

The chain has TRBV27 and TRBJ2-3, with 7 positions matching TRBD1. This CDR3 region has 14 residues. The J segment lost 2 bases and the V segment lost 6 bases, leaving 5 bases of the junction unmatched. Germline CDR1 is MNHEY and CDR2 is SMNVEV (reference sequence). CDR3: CASSWGQNTDTQYF. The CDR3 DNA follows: TGTGCCAGCAGCTGGGGACAGAACACAGATACGCAGTATTTT.

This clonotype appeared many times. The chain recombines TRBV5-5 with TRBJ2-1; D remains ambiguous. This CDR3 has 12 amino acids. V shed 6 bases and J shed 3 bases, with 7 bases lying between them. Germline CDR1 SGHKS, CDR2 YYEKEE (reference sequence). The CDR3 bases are TGTGCCAGCAACCCTCGCTACAATGAGCAGTTCTTC. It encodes CASNPRYNEQFF.

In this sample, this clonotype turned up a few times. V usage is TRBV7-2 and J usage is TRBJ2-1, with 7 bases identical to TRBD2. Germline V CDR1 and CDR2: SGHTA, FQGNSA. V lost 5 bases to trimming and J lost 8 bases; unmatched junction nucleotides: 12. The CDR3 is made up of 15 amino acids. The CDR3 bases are TGTGCCAGCAGCCCCAGATTGACTAGCCCCCATGAGCAGTTCTTC. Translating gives CASSPRLTSPHEQFF.

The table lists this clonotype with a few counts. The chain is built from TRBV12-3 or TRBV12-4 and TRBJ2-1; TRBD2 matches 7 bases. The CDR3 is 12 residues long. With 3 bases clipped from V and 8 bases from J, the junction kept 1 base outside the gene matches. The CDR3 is CASSFGRDEQFF. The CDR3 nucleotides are TGTGCCAGCAGTTTTGGGAGGGATGAGCAGTTCTTC.

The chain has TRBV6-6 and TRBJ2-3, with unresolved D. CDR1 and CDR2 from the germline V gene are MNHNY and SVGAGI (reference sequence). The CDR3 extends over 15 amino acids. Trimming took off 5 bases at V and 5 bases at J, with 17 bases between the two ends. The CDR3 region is CASSQSANTLDTQYF. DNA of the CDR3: TGTGCCAGCAGTCAAAGCGCGAATACTCTAGATACGCAGTATTTT.